The clone carrying this TCR beta chain was counted many times. The antigen remains undetermined. CDR3 length equals 16 residues. The V and J ends lost 5 bases and 8 bases respectively, with 19 bases between them. In germline, CDR1 is SGHTA, CDR2 FQGTGA. These data belong to a study of Graves' ophthalmopathy and Graves' hyperthyroidism. Study-wide results and limits: Classification of ophthalmopathy versus stable hyperthyroidism by a 13-signature model yielded under 90% sensitivity and around 81% specificity.

Researchers took RNA transcripts and amplified TCR beta CDR3 regions from them. The authors performed first-round RT-PCR with HTBI primers and then a second-round multiplex PCR. TCRdb used MiXCR to reprocess the multiplex PCR reads, holding one entry per CDR3 protein. Counted here are about 620,000 distinct CDR3 sequences, 20% to 25% occurring once; the ten biggest clones make up around 6.5%. The chain combines TRBV7-3 with TRBJ2-6; TRBD1 is a possible D gene (6 bases). Sequences were obtained from peripheral blood. The TCR comes from a woman in her late teens or twenties with stable Graves' hyperthyroidism. Some clones in this sample may be carry-over from other donors' samples. CDR3 residues: CASSPNLETGTNVLTF. As DNA, the CDR3 is TGTGCCAGCAGCCCAAATCTAGAAACAGGGACCAACGTCCTGACTTTC.